The source of this TCR beta chain is a study of blood T cells in healthy people across ages. Findings of the study overall: The study found more naive CD4+ cells and higher diversity in long-lived than aged donors. PBMCs went unsorted, and a conclusive naive versus antigen-experienced comparison was therefore prevented.

The sample holds many counts of this clonotype. The antigen remains undetermined. Isolating PBMCs gave at least 6.5 million of these cells per sample. This CDR3 spans 15 amino acids. Trimming cost V 7 bases and J 4 bases; bases outside gene matches: 11. Germline lookup yields CDR1 SNHLY and CDR2 FYNNEI. Primers used in a second PCR of roughly 6 to 11 cycles were a sample-barcoded 5' primer and a J-beta primer mix. TCRdb re-analysed the 5' RACE reads in MiXCR, keeping a single row per CDR3 protein. The sample shows roughly 640,000 distinct CDR3 sequences, 25% to 35% of them seen only once. The genes are TRBV2 and TRBJ2-5; 8 bases map to TRBD2. Specimen: blood. The origin of this receptor is a woman over 75 in good health. The CDR3 nucleotides are TGTGCCAGCACTTCGACTAGCGTAAGGGGAGAGACCCAGTACTTC. It codes for CASTSTSVRGETQYF.